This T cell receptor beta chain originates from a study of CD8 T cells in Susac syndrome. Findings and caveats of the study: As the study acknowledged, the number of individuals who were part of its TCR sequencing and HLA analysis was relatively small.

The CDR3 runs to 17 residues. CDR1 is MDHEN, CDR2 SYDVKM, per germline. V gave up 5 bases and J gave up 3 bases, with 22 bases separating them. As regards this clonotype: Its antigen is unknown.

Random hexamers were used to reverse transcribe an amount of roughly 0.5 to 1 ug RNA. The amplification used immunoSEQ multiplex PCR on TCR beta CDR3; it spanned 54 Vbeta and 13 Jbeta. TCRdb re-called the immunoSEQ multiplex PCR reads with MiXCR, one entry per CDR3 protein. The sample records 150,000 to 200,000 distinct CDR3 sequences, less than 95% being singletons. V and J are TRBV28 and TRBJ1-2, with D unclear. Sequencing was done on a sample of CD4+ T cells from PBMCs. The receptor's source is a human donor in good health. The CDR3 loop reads CASSLTSPRSAHYGYTF. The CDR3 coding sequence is TGTGCCAGCAGTCTCACTAGCCCGCGTTCAGCGCACTATGGCTACACCTTC.